The present T cell receptor (beta chain) was sequenced within a study of T cell responses to AZD1222 COVID-19 vaccine. In the study overall: Second-dose intervals near 4 or 12 weeks were combined.

Germline assignment: CDR1 WNHNN and CDR2 SYGVQD (reference sequence). The V and J ends lost 5 bases and 14 bases respectively, with 20 bases between them. The CDR3 has 13 residues. The assay was immunoSEQ multiplex PCR, and TCRdb's table has in-frame clones only and misses some. This table has approximately 110,000 clones, 82% appearing once. This rearrangement joins TRBV10-1 to TRBJ2-3; TRBD1 or TRBD2 may be the D gene (6 bases each). The sample consisted of peripheral blood, taken on day 0 of AZD1222 vaccination. The origin of this receptor is an adult in good health. This CDR3 is CASSPLGGPLRYF. DNA for the CDR3: TGCGCCAGCAGTCCCTTAGGGGGGCCTTTGAGGTATTTT.